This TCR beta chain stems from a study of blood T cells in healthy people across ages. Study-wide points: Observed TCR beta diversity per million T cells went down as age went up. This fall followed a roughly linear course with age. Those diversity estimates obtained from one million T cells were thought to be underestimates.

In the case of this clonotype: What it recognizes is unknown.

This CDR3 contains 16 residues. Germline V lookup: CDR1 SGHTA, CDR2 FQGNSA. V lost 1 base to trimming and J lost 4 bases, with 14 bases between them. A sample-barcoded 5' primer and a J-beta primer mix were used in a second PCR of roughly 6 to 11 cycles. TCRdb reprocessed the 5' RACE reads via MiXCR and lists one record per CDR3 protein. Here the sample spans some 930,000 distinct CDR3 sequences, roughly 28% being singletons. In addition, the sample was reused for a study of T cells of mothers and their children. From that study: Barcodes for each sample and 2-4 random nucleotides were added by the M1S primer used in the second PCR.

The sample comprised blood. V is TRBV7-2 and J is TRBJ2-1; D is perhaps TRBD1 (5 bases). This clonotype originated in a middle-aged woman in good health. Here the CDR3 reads CASSLDKGLGYNEQFF. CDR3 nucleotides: TGTGCCAGCAGCTTAGATAAGGGGCTTGGGTACAATGAGCAGTTCTTC.